The 2 T cell receptor beta chains below all came from one sample that was sequenced in a study of control samples from healthy donors and cancer patients. The method was immunoSEQ multiplex PCR; TCRdb's version includes in-frame clones alone and lacks a portion of them. The sample lists some 150,000 clones; approximately 94% were seen once. The sequenced sample consisted of PBMCs. All receptors come from a man between 60 and 70 years old with colorectal cancer.

In this sample, this clone turned up a few times. The chain carries TRBV15 and TRBJ2-7; 11 positions agree with TRBD2. J lost 7 bases, V lost 6 bases, and 11 bases had no gene match. The CDR3 spans 15 residues. The V gene's germline CDR1 is LNHNV and CDR2 YYDKDF (reference sequence). As DNA, the CDR3 is TGTGCCACCAGTAAGCCGGGACTAGCGGTGCGGGAGCAGTACTTC. Translated: CATSKPGLAVREQYF.

The CDR3 DNA reads TGTGCCTGGAGTCCCCGGACTAGCGGGGGGCGTAAGACTTTCATTCAGTACTTC. Its translation is CAWSPRTSGGRKTFIQYF. The chain links TRBV30 to TRBJ2-4; TRBD2 matches 14 bases. The germline gives CDR1 GTSNPN, CDR2 SVGIG (reference sequence). Trimming at V came to 2 bases and at J to 9 bases, leaving 15 bases not matched to a gene. The CDR3 length is 18 residues.